This T cell receptor beta chain was recovered during a study of blood T cell repertoires in COVID-19. Study background: Sites across the United States, Italy and Spain contributed samples from acute and convalescent COVID-19. From T cells, B-cell-depleted T cells, or PBMCs came the material, which was cDNA or gDNA.

Trimming pared 5 bases from V and 8 bases from J, leaving 25 bases between. This CDR3 is 17 amino acids long. Germline loops: CDR1 LNHDA, CDR2 SQIVND (reference sequence). This clone appeared once. Per the original methods: Amplification of reference gene primers provided the estimated nucleated cell counts. Sequencing was performed with immunoSEQ multiplex PCR; in TCRdb, only in-frame clones are kept and a portion is missing. V and J calls and clone size are as listed in that table; D and trimming were resolved from the DNA. The sample has 100,000 to 120,000 clones, 88% seen once. Sequenced: peripheral blood. The origin of this receptor is a human donor in a cohort sampled during active COVID-19. The chain couples TRBV19 to TRBJ2-1, with D tentatively TRBD1 (5 bases). Here the CDR3 DNA reads TGTGCCAGTAGTCCCCCGGACCTTTTAGGGGCGATGTATGAGCAGTTCTTC. This encodes CASSPPDLLGAMYEQFF.